This T cell receptor (beta chain) was sequenced for a study of CD8+CD57+ T cells in acquired aplastic anemia. On this clonotype: The antigen is unknown.

Study-wide results and limits: Patients and controls turned out to have 25 to 35 CD8+ CDR3 sequences in common.

This CDR3 is 11 amino acids long. Germline CDR1 is LNHDA and CDR2 is SQIVND (reference sequence). Profiling of TCR beta VDJ combinations and CDR3 sequences used genomic DNA as template. TCRdb re-derived calls from the reads in MiXCR, one entry per CDR3 protein. The repertoire holds fewer than 200,000 distinct CDR3 sequences, 48% seen once, with over 10% in the top ten. Whoever was chosen for sequencing had shown CD8+CD57+ cell expansion by flow cytometry. Acquired aplastic anemia of severe grade affected all patients. V gene TRBV19 combines with J gene TRBJ1-1; maybe TRBD1 (5 bases). Specimen: sorted CD4+, CD8+, or CD8+CD57+ T cells (not recorded which) from PBMCs. This receptor was identified in a human donor with aplastic anemia. CDR3 amino acids: CVVQGYTEAFF. The CDR3 DNA is TGTGTGGTGCAGGGCTACACTGAAGCTTTCTTT.